Shown below are 14 T cell receptor beta chains from a single sample sequenced in a study of T-cell memory formation after mild COVID-19. TCRdb processed the 5' RACE reads anew with MiXCR; each CDR3 protein has one entry. The data contain about 410,000 distinct CDR3 sequences, roughly 17% of them singletons. The sequenced sample consisted of PBMCs or a T cell subset sorted from them (not recorded which). Source of these receptors: a man younger than 30 who had mild COVID-19 (a few samples of this study predate the infection). Cell type and time point are not known.

This clonotype occurred a few times. This chain connects TRBV9 to TRBJ2-4; TRBD1 is a possible D gene (5 bases). The CDR3 sequence is 13 residues long. Germline CDR1 is SGDLS and CDR2 is YYNGEE. V lost 4 bases to trimming and J lost 5 bases, with 10 bases between them. For the CDR3, the DNA is TGTGCCAGCAGCCTAGGGGCCCAAAACATTCAGTACTTC. It encodes CASSLGAQNIQYF.

The genes are TRBV4-2 and TRBJ1-3; D gene ambiguous. CDR1 and CDR2 from the germline V gene are LGHNA and YNFKEQ. The CDR3 consists of 14 residues. V was cut by 1 base and J by 6 bases, with 10 bases left in between. CDR3: CASSQVGSENTIYF. Written as DNA, the CDR3 is TGTGCCAGCAGCCAAGTAGGGTCGGAAAACACCATATATTTT.

The J gene is TRBJ2-3, the V gene TRBV7-3; possibly TRBD2 for D (7 bases). Trimming shortened V by 6 bases and J by 6 bases, and 19 bases separated the two germline ends. Germline V CDR1 and CDR2: SGHTA, FQGTGA. The CDR3 has 15 residues. CDR3 sequence: CASSSQSGGFDTQYF. The CDR3 coding sequence is TGTGCCAGCAGTTCCCAGTCGGGGGGCTTTGATACGCAGTATTTT.

J is TRBJ2-1 and V is TRBV6-4, with D perhaps TRBD1 or TRBD2 (5 bases each). In germline, CDR1 is MRHNA, CDR2 SNTAGT. The CDR3 runs 17 residues. V lost 3 bases, J lost 2 bases, and 17 bases lay in between. In DNA, the CDR3 is TGTGCCAGCAGTGATTCCGATCGGGGCTACCCCTACAATGAGCAGTTCTTC. Amino acids: CASSDSDRGYPYNEQFF.

The CDR3 spells CASSPTAGHYEQYV. Here the CDR3 DNA reads TGTGCCAGCAGCCCCACGGCGGGCCACTACGAGCAGTACGTC. V gene TRBV3-1 combines with J gene TRBJ2-7; perhaps TRBD2 as D (5 bases). The V and J ends lost 4 bases and 3 bases respectively, with 13 bases between them. Germline CDR1 reads LGHDT; CDR2 reads YNNKEL (reference sequence). This CDR3 contains 14 residues.

The chain uses TRBV7-8 and TRBJ1-5; weak D call: TRBD1 (5 bases). The CDR3 is made up of 15 amino acids. The germline V gene encodes CDR1 SGHVS and CDR2 FQNEAQ. V dropped 3 bases and J dropped 6 bases, with 15 bases sitting between them. The CDR3 loop is CASSFGDGPGQPQHF. CDR3 sequence (DNA): TGTGCCAGCAGCTTCGGGGACGGGCCCGGTCAGCCCCAGCATTTT.

In this sample, this clonotype turned up a few times. The rearrangement joins TRBV4-1 to TRBJ2-1, with D possibly called TRBD1 or TRBD2 (6 bases each). Per germline, CDR1 MGHRA and CDR2 YSYEKL. Between the trimmed V and J ends, which lost 2 bases and 7 bases, there was a span of 15 bases. The CDR3 contains 15 residues. As DNA, the CDR3 is TGCGCCAGCAGCCAACCCAGGGGCCGGGGGAATGAGCAGTTCTTC. This encodes CASSQPRGRGNEQFF.

The gene calls are TRBV7-9 and TRBJ1-2; D is unresolved. Trimming shortened V by 5 bases and J by 8 bases, and 9 bases separated the two germline ends. The germline V gene encodes CDR1 SEHNR and CDR2 FQNEAQ (reference sequence). This CDR3 is 11 amino acids long. The CDR3 DNA follows: TGTGCCAGCAGCCCCATAGGGGGCTACACCTTC. It yields the protein CASSPIGGYTF. The variable domain in full, with the rest retrieved from reference TRBV7-9 and TRBJ1-2, is DTGVSQNPRHKITKRGQNVTFRCDPISEHNRLYWYRQTLGQGPEFLTYFQNEAQLEKSRLLSDRFSAERPKGSFSTLEIQRTEQGDSAMYLCASSPIGGYTFGSGTRLTVV.

The chain is built from TRBV6-5 and TRBJ2-7; D call uncertain. Germline assignment: CDR1 MNHEY and CDR2 SVGAGI. V was pared by 5 bases and J by 0 bases, with 14 bases between. There are 15 residues in the CDR3. CDR3 coding DNA: TGTGCCAGCAGTGCCCGTCCGGTTTCCTCCTACGAGCAGTACTTC. Protein sequence: CASSARPVSSYEQYF.

The chain is built from TRBV12-3 or TRBV12-4 and TRBJ2-3; D remains ambiguous. CDR3 size: 12 residues. Trimming removed 7 bases at V and 6 bases at J, with 11 bases between. Here the CDR3 reads CASTGEADTQYF. DNA of the CDR3: TGTGCCAGCACCGGTGAAGCTGATACGCAGTATTTT.

As concerns this clonotype: This clone may be a read error of a much larger clone one base away. The gene calls are TRBV3-1 and TRBJ2-6, with a possible D match to TRBD1 (6 bases). Germline CDR1 LGHDT, CDR2 YNNKEL (reference sequence). The CDR3 covers 19 residues. Trimming removed 3 bases at V and 2 bases at J, with 20 bases between. This CDR3 reads CASSHLAWTDKTGANVLTF. The CDR3, as DNA: TGTGCCAGCAGCCATCTTGCTTGGACAGATAAAACTGGGGCCAACGTCCTGACTTTC.

This clonotype has only a few counts. This rearrangement joins TRBV7-9 to TRBJ2-5; D is unclear. The CDR3 length is 13 residues. The V gene lost 6 bases and the J gene lost 3 bases, with 11 bases spanning the gap. CDR1 is SEHNR and CDR2 is FQNEAQ in the germline V gene (reference sequence). The CDR3 DNA sequence: TGTGCCAGCAGATCGGCAAGGAAAGAGACCCAGTACTTC. This codes for CASRSARKETQYF.

In this sample, this clonotype turned up a few times. The rearrangement uses TRBV12-3 or TRBV12-4 and TRBJ2-2; D may be TRBD1 or TRBD2 (5 bases each). V shed 3 bases and J shed 4 bases, with 15 bases lying between them. The CDR3 consists of 16 residues. This CDR3 reads CASSFYPGGRTGELFF. In DNA, the CDR3 is TGTGCCAGCAGTTTTTATCCTGGGGGACGCACCGGGGAGCTGTTTTTT.

V and J are TRBV9 and TRBJ2-5, with TRBD2 identical over 7 bases. V was clipped by 6 bases and J by 5 bases; unmatched bases: 13. CDR1 and CDR2 (germline): SGDLS, YYNGEE. The CDR3 covers 15 residues. The DNA for the CDR3 is TGTGCCAGCACCCGGCATGTGGGGGGGTTGGAGACCCAGTACTTC. Translating gives CASTRHVGGLETQYF. Looking up the rest from reference TRBV9 and TRBJ2-5 gives the full variable domain: DSGVTQTPKHLITATGQRVTLRCSPRSGDLSVYWYQQSLDQGLQFLIQYYNGEERAKGNILERFSAQQFPDLHSELNLSSLELGDSALYFCASTRHVGGLETQYFGPGTRLLVL.